The entry that follows covers one T cell receptor beta chain sequence. Antigen: not known. The sample is drawn from a study of monozygotic twins with inflammatory bowel disease. Overall study findings and caveats: It was not supported that a single strong signal or clonotype was associated with IBD. The study found lower TCRbeta diversity (inverse Simpson) in IBD patients than in healthy co-twins.

From its re-call of the 5' RACE reads, TCRdb lists each CDR3 protein once, without DNA. The sample totals fewer than 550,000 distinct CDR3 sequences. The CDR3 is 12 amino acids. Germline CDR1 reads DFQATT; CDR2 reads SNEGSKA (reference sequence). Sequenced sample: blood. The sequence was collected from a human donor with ulcerative colitis or Crohn's disease, or a healthy co-twin of an affected twin (not recorded which). V usage is TRBV20-1 and J usage is TRBJ1-1; with no DNA, the TCRdb D assignment of TRBD1 cannot be verified. The CDR3 loop is CSANRVNTEAFF.